This T cell receptor (beta chain) originates from a study of T cell repertoires in cytomegalovirus infection. Study information: Both recently identified HLA-C-restricted and well-studied HLA-B-restricted CMV epitopes were used in the study. TCR beta signatures that were public indicated CMV infection and matching HLA type.

Study results and limitations: The response measured ex vivo was dominated by TCR beta clonotypes (HLA-C-restricted and CMV-specific). Identification of carriers of CMV plus the relevant HLA was achieved through cumulative public TCR beta family frequency.

This clonotype turned up a few times. The antigen is undetermined. V shed 5 bases and J 4 bases; nucleotides not matched to a gene: 13. The length of the CDR3 is 17 residues. CDR1 SEHNR and CDR2 FQNEAQ come from the germline V gene (reference sequence). TCRdb ran MiXCR on the reads and lists one entry per CDR3 protein. The repertoire consists of about 400,000 distinct CDR3 sequences, with roughly 36% occurring once and the leading ten covering about 14%. This specimen consisted of cultured PBMCs, obtained from culture after CMV antigen stimulation. The chain links TRBV7-9 to TRBJ2-3; 9 bases fit TRBD1. This clonotype originated in a human donor in good health (CMV status not recorded). Some clones in this sample may be carry-over from other donors' samples. The CDR3 nucleotides are TGTGCCAGCAGCCGTCCCTTGGGACAGGGCCCCCCAGATACGCAGTATTTT. Translated, it gives CASSRPLGQGPPDTQYF.